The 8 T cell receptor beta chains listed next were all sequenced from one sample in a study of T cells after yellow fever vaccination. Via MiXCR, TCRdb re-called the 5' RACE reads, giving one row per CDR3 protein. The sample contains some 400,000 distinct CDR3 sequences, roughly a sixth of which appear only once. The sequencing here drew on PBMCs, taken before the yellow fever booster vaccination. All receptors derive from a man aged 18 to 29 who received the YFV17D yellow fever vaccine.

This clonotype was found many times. The CDR3 is CASSLGTGYTGELFF. The CDR3, as DNA: TGTGCCAGCAGCTTGGGGACAGGATACACCGGGGAGCTGTTTTTT. The gene calls are TRBV7-2 and TRBJ2-2; 8 positions match TRBD1. J was trimmed by 3 bases and V by 3 bases; bases with no gene match: 3. This CDR3 spans 15 amino acids. Per germline, CDR1 SGHTA and CDR2 FQGNSA.

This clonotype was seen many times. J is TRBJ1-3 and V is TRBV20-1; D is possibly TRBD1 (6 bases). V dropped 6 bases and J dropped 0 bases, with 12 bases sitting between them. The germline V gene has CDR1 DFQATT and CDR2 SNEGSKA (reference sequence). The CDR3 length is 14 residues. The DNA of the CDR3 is TGCAGTGCCAAGGACAGAAGCTCTGGAAACACCATATATTTT. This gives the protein CSAKDRSSGNTIYF.

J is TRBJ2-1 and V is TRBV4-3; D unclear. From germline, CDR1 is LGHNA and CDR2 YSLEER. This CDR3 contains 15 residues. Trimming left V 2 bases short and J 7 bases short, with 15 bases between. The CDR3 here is CASSQYRLLGNEQFF. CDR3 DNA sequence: TGCGCCAGCAGCCAATATCGCCTCCTTGGGAATGAGCAGTTCTTC.

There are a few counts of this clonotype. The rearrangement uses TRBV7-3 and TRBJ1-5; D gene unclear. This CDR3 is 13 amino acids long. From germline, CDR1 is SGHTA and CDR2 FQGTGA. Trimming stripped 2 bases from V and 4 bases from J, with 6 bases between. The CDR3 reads CASSLGANQPQHF. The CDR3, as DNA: TGTGCCAGCAGCTTAGGTGCGAATCAGCCCCAGCATTTT.

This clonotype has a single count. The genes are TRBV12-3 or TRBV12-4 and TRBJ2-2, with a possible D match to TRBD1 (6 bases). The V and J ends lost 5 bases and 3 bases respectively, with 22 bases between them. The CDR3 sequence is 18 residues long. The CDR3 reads CASSPLPGDPLYTGELFF. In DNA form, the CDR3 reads TGTGCCAGCAGTCCCCTCCCAGGGGACCCCCTCTACACCGGGGAGCTGTTTTTT.

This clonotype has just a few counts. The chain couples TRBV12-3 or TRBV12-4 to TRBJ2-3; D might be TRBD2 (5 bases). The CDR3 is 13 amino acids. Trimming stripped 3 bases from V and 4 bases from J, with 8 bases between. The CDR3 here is CASSFNGADTQYF. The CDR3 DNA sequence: TGTGCCAGCAGTTTCAACGGGGCAGATACGCAGTATTTT.

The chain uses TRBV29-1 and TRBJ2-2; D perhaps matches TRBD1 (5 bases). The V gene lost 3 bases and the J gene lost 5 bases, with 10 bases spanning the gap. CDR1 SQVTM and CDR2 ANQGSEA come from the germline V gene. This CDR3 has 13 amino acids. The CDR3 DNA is TGCAGCGTTGACCAGGGCGGTACCGGGGAGCTGTTTTTT. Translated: CSVDQGGTGELFF.

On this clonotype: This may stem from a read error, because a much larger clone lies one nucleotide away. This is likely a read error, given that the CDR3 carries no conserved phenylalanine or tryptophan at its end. The CDR3 reads CASSGTGGDGYTL. The DNA for the CDR3 is TGTGCCAGCAGCGGAACAGGGGGAGATGGCTACACCCTC. V is TRBV5-5 and J is TRBJ1-2; 8 nucleotides line up with TRBD1. After removal of 4 bases from V and 6 bases from J, the junction contained 5 bases not matched to a gene. This CDR3 has 13 amino acids. Germline CDR1 and CDR2: SGHKS and YYEKEE (reference sequence).